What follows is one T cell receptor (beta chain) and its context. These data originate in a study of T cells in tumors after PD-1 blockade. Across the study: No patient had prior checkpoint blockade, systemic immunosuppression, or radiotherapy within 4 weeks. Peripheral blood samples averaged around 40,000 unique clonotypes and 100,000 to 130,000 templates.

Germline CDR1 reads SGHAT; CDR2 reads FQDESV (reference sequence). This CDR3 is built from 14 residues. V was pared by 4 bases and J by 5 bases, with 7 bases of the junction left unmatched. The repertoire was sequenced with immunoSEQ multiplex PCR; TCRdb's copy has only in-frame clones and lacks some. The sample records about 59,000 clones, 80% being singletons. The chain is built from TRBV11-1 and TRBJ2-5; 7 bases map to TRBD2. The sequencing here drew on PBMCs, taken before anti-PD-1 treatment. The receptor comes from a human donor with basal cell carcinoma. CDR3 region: CASSSLARVETQYF. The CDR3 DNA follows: TGTGCCAGCAGCTCACTAGCGAGGGTTGAGACCCAGTACTTC.